Below, one TCR beta chain is given with its context. This sample is drawn from a study of PD-1 blockade in mismatch repair-deficient tumors. Measured with immunoSEQ multiplex PCR; TCRdb has only the in-frame clones, and not every one. The sample has 95,000 to 150,000 clones, around 86% seen once. The CDR3 contains 16 residues. The V gene's germline CDR1 is MGHRA and CDR2 YSYEKL. V was pared by 0 bases and J by 12 bases, with 18 bases between. The sequence was collected from an adult with mismatch repair-deficient cancer. Sequenced here: peripheral blood, sampled 44 weeks after starting pembrolizumab. This chain uses TRBV4-1 with TRBJ1-6; possibly TRBD1 for D (6 bases). The CDR3 nucleotides are TGCGCCAGCAGCCAAGAATTTTACGGGGGCTTGGAACCCCTCCACTTT. It yields the protein CASSQEFYGGLEPLHF.